This T cell receptor (beta chain) originates from a study of human T cells and chemical hapten exposure. This sample's time point: patch test 2, 6 weeks after DPC sensitization. Treatment: therapeutic diphenylcyclopropenone sensitization with weekly scalp DPC. Each CDR3 protein gets one entry after TCRdb re-called the RACE reads with MiXCR. Among more than 75,000 distinct CDR3 sequences listed, more than 8.5% were seen once. The CDR3 consists of 16 residues. V lost 0 bases and J lost 6; bases outside the gene matches: 6. Per the germline V gene, CDR1 is SGHRS and CDR2 is YFSETQ. The sequencing used whole blood, collected in connection with sensitization to the hapten diphenylcyclopropenone (DPC). This TCR derives from a woman aged 25 to 45 with alopecia areata. Some clones in this sample may be carry-over from other donors' samples. The V and J genes are TRBV5-1 and TRBJ1-6, with TRBD1 matching over 7 bases. The CDR3 nucleotides read TGCGCCAGCAGCTTGGAATTGGGACAGCTTAATTCACCCCTCCACTTT. It is translated as CASSLELGQLNSPLHF.